This TCR beta chain appears in the sequencing data of a study of cytomegalovirus exposure and HLA in healthy donors. Amplification used 60 Vbeta primers and 13 Jbeta primers. TCRdb's table, derived via immunoSEQ multiplex PCR, lists solely in-frame clones and lacks some. The repertoire consists of 200,000 or so clones, with over 65% occurring once and the leading ten covering roughly 0.097%. Germline V CDR1 and CDR2: SGHNT, YYREEE (reference sequence). The CDR3 covers 15 residues. Trimming took off 1 base at V and 9 bases at J, with 20 bases between the two ends. This sequence was found in a boy between 2 and 10 years old in good health and CMV-seronegative. V and J are TRBV5-4 and TRBJ2-7, with D perhaps matching TRBD1 (7 bases). The specimen was PBMCs. CDR3: CASSLSSTGEVGQYF. The CDR3 DNA sequence: TGTGCCAGCAGCTTGAGTTCAACAGGGGAGGTGGGGCAGTACTTC.